These 30 T cell receptor beta chains came from one sample sequenced in a study of cytomegalovirus exposure and HLA in healthy donors. With 60 Vbeta and 13 Jbeta primers, the PCR was carried out. Libraries were prepared by immunoSEQ multiplex PCR; TCRdb keeps only in-frame clonotypes and omits some of them. The sample lists some 130,000 clones, roughly 80% occurring once. Sequencing was performed on PBMCs. All receptors derive from a female donor in good health and CMV-seronegative.

A single count supports this clone. CDR3 nucleotides: TGTGCCAGCAGCTTAGAAAGCGCCCACTCCTACGAGCAGTACTTC. Its translation: CASSLESAHSYEQYF. The rearrangement uses TRBV11-2 and TRBJ2-7; D is unclear. Trimming pared 0 bases from V and 0 bases from J, leaving 9 bases between. CDR1 is SGHAT and CDR2 is FQNNGV in the germline V gene. CDR3 length: 15 residues.

The chain joins TRBV15 to TRBJ1-3; D remains ambiguous. The CDR3 runs to 12 residues. Germline V gene data show CDR1 as LNHNV and CDR2 as YYDKDF (reference sequence). Trimming shortened V by 4 bases and J by 5 bases, and 6 bases separated the two germline ends. CDR3 bases: TGTGCCACCAGCAACACGAGAAACACCATATATTTT. Translation: CATSNTRNTIYF.

This chain uses TRBV28 with TRBJ1-2; D may be TRBD1 (6 bases). The CDR3 extends over 13 amino acids. Looked up from germline, CDR1 is MDHEN and CDR2 is SYDVKM. Trimming took off 1 base at V and 6 bases at J, with 9 bases between the two ends. The CDR3 loop is CASSLSRGDGYTF. The DNA for the CDR3 is TGTGCCAGCAGTTTATCCAGGGGAGATGGCTACACCTTC.

The genes are TRBV4-3 and TRBJ1-1; D is uncertain. The CDR3 has 17 amino acids. Germline CDR1 and CDR2: LGHNA and YSLEER. Deletions cut 0 bases from V and 4 bases from J, with 18 bases between. CDR3 DNA: TGCGCCAGCAGCCAAGAAAGGGAGCGGGCAGTTCCCACTGAAGCTTTCTTT. It translates to CASSQERERAVPTEAFF.

The chain combines TRBV19 with TRBJ2-1; D uncertain. Trimming pared 3 bases from V and 6 bases from J, leaving 6 bases between. The V gene's germline CDR1 is LNHDA and CDR2 SQIVND (reference sequence). The CDR3 contains 12 residues. CDR3 coding DNA: TGTGCCAGTAGTATCACAGTCAATGAGCAGTTCTTC. Translating gives CASSITVNEQFF.

The rearrangement links TRBV11-3 to TRBJ2-1; 8 bases line up with TRBD1. The V gene end was trimmed by 4 bases and the J gene end by 0 bases; junction bases not matched to a gene: 2. This CDR3 is 15 amino acids long. CDR1 is SGHNT and CDR2 is YENEEA in the germline V gene. The CDR3 here is CASSSGQGSYNEQFF. CDR3 DNA: TGTGCCAGCAGCTCCGGACAGGGCTCCTACAATGAGCAGTTCTTC.

The chain couples TRBV28 to TRBJ2-3; D is perhaps TRBD1 (7 bases). Germline lookup yields CDR1 MDHEN and CDR2 SYDVKM. CDR3 length equals 15 residues. V was pared by 3 bases and J by 4 bases, with 14 bases between. In DNA form, the CDR3 reads TGTGCCAGCAGTTTGAGACAGGGAGGCGCAGATACGCAGTATTTT. It translates to CASSLRQGGADTQYF.

The rearrangement links TRBV6-5 to TRBJ2-1, with 12 bases aligning to TRBD2. The germline CDR1 and CDR2 sequences are MNHEY and SVGAGI. The CDR3 extends over 15 amino acids. Unmatched junction bases numbered 3, after V lost 6 bases and J lost 3 bases. CDR3 region: CASRKLAGGYNEQFF. DNA of the CDR3: TGTGCCAGCAGAAAACTAGCGGGGGGCTACAATGAGCAGTTCTTC.

This clone was observed a handful of times. The gene calls are TRBV5-6 and TRBJ2-2; the D gene is possibly TRBD1 (5 bases). The V gene's germline CDR1 is SGHDT and CDR2 YYEEEE. The germline V and J ends were trimmed by 3 bases and 6 bases, with 9 bases remaining between them. The CDR3 has 13 residues. The CDR3 here is CASSSDTSGELFF. The CDR3 bases are TGTGCCAGCAGCTCGGACACCTCCGGGGAGCTGTTTTTT.

The chain has TRBV7-9 and TRBJ2-1; D gene uncertain. The CDR3 extends over 10 amino acids. The V end was cut by 3 bases, the J end by 8 bases, with 2 bases between. Germline CDR1 SEHNR, CDR2 FQNEAQ (reference sequence). The CDR3 region has the DNA TGTGCCAGCAGCTTCGATGAGCAGTTCTTC. Its translation is CASSFDEQFF.

V is TRBV6-9 and J is TRBJ2-3; TRBD1 might be the D (6 bases). The CDR3 has 13 amino acids. With 6 bases removed from V and 6 bases from J, the gap between germline ends came to 13 bases. Germline CDR1 is MNHGY and CDR2 is SVAAGI. CDR3 sequence: CASSRGQGDTQYF. CDR3 DNA sequence: TGTGCCAGCAGCCGGGGCCAGGGGGATACGCAGTATTTT.

CDR3 sequence: CAWSLIAGEGEQFF. The DNA of the CDR3 is TGTGCCTGGAGTTTGATAGCGGGAGAGGGTGAGCAGTTCTTC. V usage is TRBV30 and J usage is TRBJ2-1, with 9 bases that match TRBD2. CDR1 is GTSNPN and CDR2 is SVGIG in the germline V gene (reference sequence). The CDR3 sequence is 14 residues long. The V and J ends lost 2 bases and 9 bases, in that order; junction bases with no gene match: 8.

The V gene is TRBV5-8, the J gene TRBJ2-7, with 9 positions matching TRBD2. There are 16 residues in the CDR3. Losses at the gene ends were 4 bases for V and 0 bases for J; bases not matched to a gene: 8. Germline assignment: CDR1 SGHTS and CDR2 YDEGEE. The CDR3 sequence: CASSHPAAGGSYEQYF. In nucleotides, the CDR3 is TGTGCCAGCAGCCACCCGGCAGCGGGAGGCTCCTACGAGCAGTACTTC.

The chain links TRBV6-5 to TRBJ2-5, with 11 bases fitting TRBD1. The CDR3 totals 14 residues. Germline V gene sequence: CDR1 MNHEY, CDR2 SVGAGI. Germline trimming cut 1 base from V and 5 bases from J; bases unmatched to any gene: 0. The CDR3 spells CASSYWDRGETQYF. In DNA, the CDR3 is TGTGCCAGCAGTTACTGGGACAGGGGGGAGACCCAGTACTTC.

The rearrangement uses TRBV28 and TRBJ2-1; 7 positions match TRBD2. This CDR3 spans 14 amino acids. V trimming: 5 bases; J trimming: 4 bases; junction bases outside the gene matches: 5. CDR1 and CDR2 (germline): MDHEN, SYDVKM. As DNA, the CDR3 is TGTGCCAGCAGTACAAGCGGGGTTTACAATGAGCAGTTCTTC. This translates into CASSTSGVYNEQFF.

The V gene is TRBV27, the J gene TRBJ2-7; D perhaps matches TRBD1 (6 bases). The V end was cut by 3 bases, the J end by 3 bases, with 9 bases between. Looked up from germline, CDR1 is MNHEY and CDR2 is SMNVEV (reference sequence). CDR3 length equals 13 residues. The CDR3 spells CASSLEQGYEQYF. As DNA, the CDR3 is TGTGCCAGCAGTTTGGAACAGGGCTACGAGCAGTACTTC.

V usage is TRBV29-1 and J usage is TRBJ2-1, with 11 nucleotides matching TRBD2. The CDR3 sequence is 16 residues long. The trim removed 1 base at V and 3 bases at J, leaving 5 bases unmatched. Germline assignment: CDR1 SQVTM and CDR2 ANQGSEA. Here the CDR3 reads CSVEGGSGRGYNEQFF. The CDR3, as DNA: TGCAGCGTTGAAGGGGGTAGCGGGAGGGGCTACAATGAGCAGTTCTTC.

The CDR3 nucleotides are TGTGCCAGCTCAAGTCTACAGCTTGCTAGCGGGAGCACAGATACGCAGTATTTT. Amino acid sequence: CASSSLQLASGSTDTQYF. This chain uses TRBV18 with TRBJ2-3; TRBD2 matches 8 bases. CDR1 is KGHSH and CDR2 is LQKENI in the germline V gene. The V gene end was trimmed by 5 bases and the J gene end by 0 bases; junction bases not matched to a gene: 13. This CDR3 spans 18 amino acids.

The chain links TRBV19 to TRBJ2-1, with 13 bases lining up with TRBD2. The CDR3 contains 16 residues. After removal of 5 bases from V and 13 bases from J, the junction contained 14 bases not matched to a gene. Germline CDR1 is LNHDA and CDR2 is SQIVND (reference sequence). CDR3 protein: CASSERTSGSLISQFF. The CDR3 nucleotides are TGTGCCAGTAGTGAACGGACTAGCGGGAGCCTAATTTCACAGTTCTTC.

This clone has only a few counts. The chain employs TRBV29-1 and TRBJ2-7; D gene unclear. CDR1 is SQVTM and CDR2 is ANQGSEA in the germline V gene. This CDR3 has 16 amino acids. The germline V and J ends were trimmed by 3 bases and 4 bases, with 22 bases remaining between them. The CDR3 region has the DNA TGCAGCGTTGAGCTCTTTTATGGGCAGTTAACATACGAGCAGTACTTC. It yields the protein CSVELFYGQLTYEQYF.

The chain carries TRBV28 and TRBJ1-3, with 7 bases fitting TRBD1. V shed 6 bases, J shed 3 bases, and the junction held 14 bases outside the gene matches. Germline V gene sequence: CDR1 MDHEN, CDR2 SYDVKM. The CDR3 runs 17 residues. The CDR3 sequence is CASSPGQVGLDGNTIYF. CDR3 nucleotide sequence: TGTGCCAGCAGCCCCGGACAGGTCGGCTTGGATGGAAACACCATATATTTT.

The chain is built from TRBV7-9 and TRBJ2-7; weak D call: TRBD1 (5 bases). There are 14 residues in the CDR3. Trimming stripped 5 bases from V and 2 bases from J, with 13 bases between. Germline V gene lookup returns CDR1 SEHNR and CDR2 FQNEAQ (reference sequence). Here the CDR3 reads CASSPEAGPYEQYF. The CDR3 DNA reads as TGTGCCAGCAGCCCCGAAGCAGGGCCCTACGAGCAGTACTTC.

This clone was observed a few times. The chain has TRBV4-2 and TRBJ1-1; D unclear. With 0 bases removed from V and 6 bases from J, the gap between germline ends came to 14 bases. Germline V gene sequence: CDR1 LGHNA, CDR2 YNFKEQ. The CDR3 length is 15 residues. The CDR3 DNA is TGTGCCAGCAGCCAAGATTCTTCGAGGGCGGCTGAAGCTTTCTTT. It encodes CASSQDSSRAAEAFF.

The CDR3 spells CASSWDSTYTGELFF. The CDR3 coding sequence is TGTGCCAGCAGCTGGGACAGTACGTACACCGGGGAGCTGTTTTTT. This chain uses TRBV7-9 with TRBJ2-2, with TRBD1 matching 7 bases. CDR1 is SEHNR and CDR2 is FQNEAQ in the germline V gene (reference sequence). This CDR3 spans 15 amino acids. With 4 bases clipped from V and 3 bases from J, the junction kept 5 bases outside the gene matches.

The chain couples TRBV2 to TRBJ2-7; maybe TRBD2 (6 bases). This CDR3 comprises 14 residues. V was cut by 7 bases and J by 3 bases, with 16 bases left in between. Germline CDR1 is SNHLY and CDR2 is FYNNEI. The CDR3 nucleotides read TGTGCCAGCAAGTTCTTGGCGGGAAACTACGAGCAGTACTTC. The encoded protein is CASKFLAGNYEQYF.

The table lists this clone with a few counts. The chain carries TRBV10-2 and TRBJ1-5, with 10 bases that match TRBD1. V lost 0 bases to trimming and J lost 7 bases; unmatched junction nucleotides: 3. Germline V gene lookup returns CDR1 WSHSY and CDR2 SAAADI. The CDR3 is 15 residues long. The CDR3 DNA reads as TGCGCCAGCAGTGAGTCGGACAGGGGGGGCCAGCCCCAGCATTTT. It encodes CASSESDRGGQPQHF.

V and J are TRBV6-5 and TRBJ2-1; 9 bases align to TRBD1. CDR1 and CDR2 from the germline V gene are MNHEY and SVGAGI. The CDR3 spans 12 residues. V lost 10 bases to trimming and J lost 9 bases; unmatched junction nucleotides: 7. The CDR3 coding sequence is TGTGCCACCGGGACAGGGCCCTCTGAGCAGTTCTTC. This gives the protein CATGTGPSEQFF.

This clone was recorded only once. The chain has TRBV5-8 and TRBJ1-4, with D unclear. CDR3 length equals 14 residues. V was trimmed by 1 base and J by 7 bases, leaving 11 bases between them. The germline gives CDR1 SGHTS, CDR2 YDEGEE. The CDR3 is CASSLQSYSEKLFF. For the CDR3, the DNA is TGTGCCAGCAGCTTGCAGTCCTACAGTGAAAAACTGTTTTTT. Combining the CDR3 with reference TRBV5-8 and TRBJ1-4 gives the whole variable domain EAGVTQSPTHLIKTRGQQATLRCSPISGHTSVYWYQQALGLGLQFLLWYDEGEERNRGNFPPRFSGRQFPNYSSELNVNALELEDSALYLCASSLQSYSEKLFFGSGTQLSVL.

The chain joins TRBV5-6 to TRBJ2-7; TRBD1 agrees at 8 bases. Germline V gives CDR1 SGHDT, CDR2 YYEEEE. The CDR3 is made up of 16 amino acids. The V and J ends lost 7 bases and 2 bases, in that order; junction bases with no gene match: 14. CDR3 loop: CASAGDRGRTTYEQYF. Written as DNA, the CDR3 is TGTGCCAGCGCAGGCGACAGGGGCCGCACGACCTACGAGCAGTACTTC.

This clone was recorded a few times. The V and J genes are TRBV6-6 and TRBJ1-5, with D possibly matching TRBD1 (6 bases). The CDR3 is 16 amino acids. Trimming pared 6 bases from V and 1 base from J, leaving 16 bases between. Germline lookup yields CDR1 MNHNY and CDR2 SVGAGI (reference sequence). The CDR3 loop is CASRATGHLSNQPQHF. The CDR3 bases are TGTGCCAGCAGAGCGACGGGACACCTAAGCAATCAGCCCCAGCATTTT.